This T cell receptor (beta chain) was sequenced in a study of cytomegalovirus exposure and HLA in healthy donors. Study outcomes and limitations: Researchers catalogued about 150 TCR beta chains as cytomegalovirus-associated.

A remark on this clone: Antigen unknown.

PCR employed 60 Vbeta and 13 Jbeta primers. The protocol was immunoSEQ multiplex PCR, while the TCRdb copy is restricted to in-frame clones and leaves out a portion. The sample carries a few hundred thousand clones, approximately 91% recorded once. This TCR was recovered from a girl aged 2 to 9 in good health and CMV-seronegative. Sequencing was performed on PBMCs.

DNA for the CDR3: TGTGCCAGCAGGTGGGCTAGCCTAAATGAGCAGTTCTTC. This encodes CASRWASLNEQFF. This chain connects TRBV6-5 to TRBJ2-1; a possible D gene is TRBD2 (5 bases). V was trimmed by 6 bases and J by 7 bases, leaving 13 bases between them. This CDR3 is built from 13 residues. Germline V lookup: CDR1 MNHEY, CDR2 SVGAGI.